This T cell receptor beta chain is drawn from a study of cytomegalovirus exposure and HLA in healthy donors. Vbeta (60) and Jbeta (13) primers were used in the PCR. This table comes from immunoSEQ multiplex PCR, and its TCRdb copy is limited to in-frame clones, with some not included. There are some 170,000 clones in the sample; approximately 70% occur only once, and 2% to 3% lies in the top ten. Looked up from germline, CDR1 is SGHRS and CDR2 is YFSETQ. CDR3 length: 17 amino acids. J was trimmed by 3 bases and V by 2 bases; bases with no gene match: 10. General study points: In most subjects, TCR beta sequences reportedly gave accurate predictions of HLA-A and HLA-B alleles.

A note on this clone: The antigen remains unidentified.

The TCR sequence derives from a human donor in good health. The sequenced sample consisted of PBMCs. The rearrangement joins TRBV5-1 to TRBJ2-3; 9 bases are a match to TRBD2. In DNA, the CDR3 is TGCGCCAGCAGCTTCAGGGGCGGGGGGGCCGTAACAGATACGCAGTATTTT. Translated, it gives CASSFRGGGAVTDTQYF.